Listed below are T cell receptor beta chains from one sample, sequenced in a study of blood T cell repertoires in COVID-19. Profiling relied on immunoSEQ multiplex PCR, and the TCRdb table lists in-frame clones only, not all of them. This sample carries fewer than 350,000 clones, about nine tenths of them seen once, and the ten largest clones take approximately 6.8%. The sequencing input was peripheral blood. All receptors come from a woman aged 30 to 39 with COVID-19, enrolled during active disease. Both conserved end residues are part of each CDR3. A D gene is named only where the DNA matches it firmly. Clone size is given for some rows only: seen once, a few or many times, or a class if the clone is expanded.

len: 14; d_gene: NA; j_gene: TRBJ1-6; abundance: NA; v_gene: TRBV10-1; CDR3aa: CASSDGGQDSPLHF; CDR3nt: TGCGCCAGCAGTGATGGGGGCCAGGATTCACCCCTCCACTTT
len: 15; d_gene: NA; j_gene: TRBJ2-7; abundance: NA; v_gene: TRBV5-1; CDR3aa: CASSPAGQSSYEQYF; CDR3nt: TGCGCCAGCAGCCCCGCGGGACAGAGCTCCTACGAGCAGTACTTC
len: 12; d_gene: NA; j_gene: TRBJ2-3; abundance: NA; v_gene: TRBV11-3; CDR3aa: CASSLPSDTQYF; CDR3nt: TGTGCCAGCAGTCTCCCTTCCGATACGCAGTATTTT
len: 15; d_gene: NA; j_gene: TRBJ2-2; abundance: NA; v_gene: TRBV5-4; CDR3aa: CASSATGPRTGELFF; CDR3nt: TGTGCCAGCAGCGCGACAGGACCTAGGACCGGGGAGCTGTTTTTT
len: 14; d_gene: NA; j_gene: TRBJ2-7; abundance: NA; v_gene: TRBV20-1; CDR3aa: CSASISGFSYEQYF; CDR3nt: TGCAGTGCTAGTATCAGCGGGTTCTCCTACGAGCAGTACTTC
len: 14; d_gene: NA; j_gene: TRBJ2-5; abundance: NA; v_gene: TRBV30; CDR3aa: CAWSVGWRWETQYF; CDR3nt: TGTGCCTGGAGTGTCGGGTGGAGGTGGGAGACCCAGTACTTC
len: 17; d_gene: TRBD1; j_gene: TRBJ2-3; abundance: NA; v_gene: TRBV19; CDR3aa: CASSRPVGQGDTDTQYF; CDR3nt: TGTGCCAGTAGCCGACCAGTAGGACAGGGTGACACAGATACGCAGTATTTT
len: 17; d_gene: TRBD2; j_gene: TRBJ2-7; abundance: NA; v_gene: TRBV2; CDR3aa: CASSELGLAGAGYEQYF; CDR3nt: TGTGCCAGCAGTGAGTTGGGACTAGCGGGAGCAGGCTACGAGCAGTACTTC
len: 15; d_gene: TRBD2; j_gene: TRBJ2-3; abundance: NA; v_gene: TRBV7-3; CDR3aa: CASSQSGGSTDTQYF; CDR3nt: TGTGCCAGCAGCCAAAGCGGGGGTAGCACAGATACGCAGTATTTT
len: 18; d_gene: TRBD1; j_gene: TRBJ1-5; abundance: NA; v_gene: TRBV6-2/TRBV6-3; CDR3aa: CASSIDPPRGRGNQPQHF; CDR3nt: TGTGCCAGCAGTATCGACCCCCCCAGGGGGCGCGGGAATCAGCCCCAGCATTTT
len: 15; d_gene: TRBD1; j_gene: TRBJ2-7; abundance: NA; v_gene: TRBV7-8; CDR3aa: CASSPHRGPTYEQYF; CDR3nt: TGTGCCAGCAGTCCACACAGGGGCCCGACCTACGAGCAGTACTTC
len: 13; d_gene: TRBD1; j_gene: TRBJ2-1; abundance: NA; v_gene: TRBV7-2; CDR3aa: CASSPGTVNEQFF; CDR3nt: TGTGCCAGCAGCCCCGGGACAGTCAATGAGCAGTTCTTC
len: 17; d_gene: NA; j_gene: TRBJ1-1; abundance: NA; v_gene: TRBV25-1; CDR3aa: CASSEYGLKTGYTEAFF; CDR3nt: TGTGCCAGCAGTGAATATGGCCTCAAGACAGGTTACACTGAAGCTTTCTTT
len: 18; d_gene: NA; j_gene: TRBJ2-7; abundance: NA; v_gene: TRBV21-1; CDR3aa: CASSQIGRSDVASYEQYF; CDR3nt: TGTGCCAGCAGCCAGATAGGTAGGTCAGACGTAGCCTCCTACGAGCAGTACTTC
len: 14; d_gene: TRBD1; j_gene: TRBJ1-5; abundance: NA; v_gene: TRBV30; CDR3aa: CAWSVGQGNQPQHF; CDR3nt: TGTGCCTGGAGTGTGGGACAGGGAAATCAGCCCCAGCATTTT
len: 14; d_gene: TRBD2; j_gene: TRBJ2-4; abundance: NA; v_gene: TRBV2; CDR3aa: CASRPSGAKNIQYF; CDR3nt: TGTGCCAGCAGGCCTAGCGGAGCCAAAAACATTCAGTACTTC
len: 14; d_gene: NA; j_gene: TRBJ2-3; abundance: NA; v_gene: TRBV2; CDR3aa: CASTDGGVTDTQYF; CDR3nt: TGTGCCAGCACTGACGGAGGTGTGACAGATACGCAGTATTTT
len: 15; d_gene: TRBD1; j_gene: TRBJ2-7; abundance: NA; v_gene: TRBV6-5; CDR3aa: CASSYSDRGDYEQYF; CDR3nt: TGTGCCAGCAGTTACTCGGACAGGGGAGACTACGAGCAGTACTTC
len: 14; d_gene: TRBD2; j_gene: TRBJ2-7; abundance: NA; v_gene: TRBV6-5; CDR3aa: CASSQGGDSYEQYF; CDR3nt: TGTGCCAGCAGTCAGGGAGGGGATTCCTACGAGCAGTACTTC
len: 16; d_gene: NA; j_gene: TRBJ2-7; abundance: NA; v_gene: TRBV11-2; CDR3aa: CASSLDLTDQPYEQYF; CDR3nt: TGTGCCAGCAGCTTAGATCTGACAGATCAACCCTACGAGCAGTACTTC
len: 15; d_gene: TRBD2; j_gene: TRBJ2-3; abundance: NA; v_gene: TRBV7-3; CDR3aa: CASSSSSGSLDTQYF; CDR3nt: TGTGCCAGCAGCTCCTCTAGCGGGAGTTTAGATACGCAGTATTTT
len: 13; d_gene: TRBD2; j_gene: TRBJ2-5; abundance: NA; v_gene: TRBV12-3/TRBV12-4; CDR3aa: CASTGGREETQYF; CDR3nt: TGTGCCAGCACAGGCGGGAGGGAGGAGACCCAGTACTTC
len: 14; d_gene: NA; j_gene: TRBJ1-2; abundance: NA; v_gene: TRBV3-1/TRBV3-2; CDR3aa: CASSPPATNYGYTF; CDR3nt: TGTGCCAGCAGTCCGCCCGCTACTAACTATGGCTACACCTTC
len: 16; d_gene: NA; j_gene: TRBJ2-7; abundance: NA; v_gene: TRBV6-2/TRBV6-3; CDR3aa: CASSYSTGSPRYEQYF; CDR3nt: TGTGCCAGCAGTTACAGTACGGGGTCCCCCCGGTACGAGCAGTACTTC
len: 13; d_gene: NA; j_gene: TRBJ1-5; abundance: NA; v_gene: TRBV28; CDR3aa: CASRTGLNQPQHF; CDR3nt: TGTGCCAGCAGAACAGGTTTGAATCAGCCCCAGCATTTT
len: 12; d_gene: NA; j_gene: TRBJ1-2; abundance: NA; v_gene: TRBV2; CDR3aa: CATSYRDYGYTF; CDR3nt: TGTGCCACCAGCTACAGGGACTATGGCTACACCTTC
len: 14; d_gene: NA; j_gene: TRBJ1-4; abundance: NA; v_gene: TRBV6-1; CDR3aa: CASSEGTSSEKLFF; CDR3nt: TGTGCCAGCAGTGAAGGGACATCTTCTGAAAAACTGTTTTTT
len: 13; d_gene: NA; j_gene: TRBJ1-3; abundance: NA; v_gene: TRBV7-2; CDR3aa: CASSLAAGNTIYF; CDR3nt: TGTGCCAGCAGCTTAGCGGCCGGAAACACCATATATTTT
len: 15; d_gene: NA; j_gene: TRBJ2-3; abundance: NA; v_gene: TRBV18; CDR3aa: CASSPRGTGTDTQYF; CDR3nt: TGTGCCAGCTCACCTAGGGGGACGGGCACAGATACGCAGTATTTT
len: 14; d_gene: NA; j_gene: TRBJ2-7; abundance: NA; v_gene: TRBV28; CDR3aa: CASSLFPHRYEQYF; CDR3nt: TGTGCCAGCAGTTTATTCCCACACCGCTACGAGCAGTACTTC
len: 10; d_gene: NA; j_gene: TRBJ1-2; abundance: NA; v_gene: TRBV20-1; CDR3aa: CSARGQVHTF; CDR3nt: TGCAGTGCTAGGGGCCAGGTCCATACCTTC
len: 17; d_gene: TRBD2; j_gene: TRBJ2-3; abundance: NA; v_gene: TRBV24-1; CDR3aa: CATSDPGTSGSSDTQYF; CDR3nt: TGTGCCACCAGTGATCCCGGGACTAGCGGGAGCTCAGATACGCAGTATTTT
len: 16; d_gene: TRBD2; j_gene: TRBJ2-1; abundance: NA; v_gene: TRBV3-1/TRBV3-2; CDR3aa: CASSQGRTSGNNEQFF; CDR3nt: TGTGCCAGCAGCCAAGGGAGGACTAGCGGAAACAATGAGCAGTTCTTC
len: 12; d_gene: NA; j_gene: TRBJ2-7; abundance: NA; v_gene: TRBV4-3; CDR3aa: CASSLHPGEQYF; CDR3nt: TGCGCCAGCAGCCTACACCCGGGGGAGCAGTACTTC
len: 13; d_gene: NA; j_gene: TRBJ2-7; abundance: few; v_gene: TRBV29-1; CDR3aa: CSVEDLTGYEQYF; CDR3nt: TGCAGCGTTGAAGACCTCACAGGGTACGAGCAGTACTTC
len: 13; d_gene: NA; j_gene: TRBJ1-4; abundance: NA; v_gene: TRBV30; CDR3aa: CAWSRQGLGKLFF; CDR3nt: TGTGCCTGGAGTAGGCAGGGGTTGGGAAAACTGTTTTTT
len: 13; d_gene: NA; j_gene: TRBJ1-1; abundance: NA; v_gene: TRBV12-3/TRBV12-4; CDR3aa: CASGLTEVTEAFF; CDR3nt: TGTGCCAGCGGTCTTACCGAGGTCACTGAAGCTTTCTTT
len: 17; d_gene: NA; j_gene: TRBJ1-3; abundance: NA; v_gene: TRBV11-3; CDR3aa: CASSQLAGRSSGNTIYF; CDR3nt: TGTGCCAGCAGCCAGCTGGCGGGCCGGAGCTCTGGAAACACCATATATTTT
len: 16; d_gene: TRBD1; j_gene: TRBJ1-4; abundance: once; v_gene: TRBV6-6; CDR3aa: CASTQARGQGPEKLFF; CDR3nt: TGTGCCAGCACCCAGGCGCGGGGACAGGGGCCCGAAAAACTGTTTTTT
len: 17; d_gene: TRBD1; j_gene: TRBJ1-5; abundance: NA; v_gene: TRBV5-6; CDR3aa: CASSTTTSDRAHQPQHF; CDR3nt: TGTGCCAGCAGCACCACAACCTCCGACAGGGCCCATCAGCCCCAGCATTTT
len: 15; d_gene: NA; j_gene: TRBJ1-6; abundance: NA; v_gene: TRBV5-1; CDR3aa: CASSTRPGYDSPLHF; CDR3nt: TGCGCCAGCAGCACGAGACCGGGATACGACTCACCCCTCCACTTT
len: 16; d_gene: TRBD2; j_gene: TRBJ2-3; abundance: NA; v_gene: TRBV5-4; CDR3aa: CASSLRGTSGINTQYF; CDR3nt: TGTGCCAGCAGCCTGAGGGGGACTAGCGGGATCAATACGCAGTATTTT
len: 17; d_gene: TRBD2; j_gene: TRBJ2-2; abundance: NA; v_gene: TRBV5-1; CDR3aa: CASSFPYGRVDTGELFF; CDR3nt: TGCGCCAGCAGCTTCCCTTACGGGAGGGTGGACACCGGGGAGCTGTTTTTT
len: 15; d_gene: NA; j_gene: TRBJ2-7; abundance: NA; v_gene: TRBV6-6; CDR3aa: CASSYSTGERNEQYF; CDR3nt: TGTGCCAGCAGTTACTCGACGGGGGAAAGGAACGAGCAGTACTTC
len: 15; d_gene: TRBD1; j_gene: TRBJ2-7; abundance: NA; v_gene: TRBV28; CDR3aa: CASSLDRFSSYEQYF; CDR3nt: TGTGCCAGCAGTTTGGACAGGTTTAGCTCCTACGAGCAGTACTTC
len: 13; d_gene: NA; j_gene: TRBJ1-2; abundance: NA; v_gene: TRBV30; CDR3aa: CAWSQGINYGYTF; CDR3nt: TGTGCCTGGAGTCAGGGGATTAACTATGGCTACACCTTC
len: 17; d_gene: TRBD1; j_gene: TRBJ1-5; abundance: NA; v_gene: TRBV7-2; CDR3aa: CASSLDPTGYSNQPQHF; CDR3nt: TGTGCCAGCAGCTTAGACCCGACAGGGTATAGCAATCAGCCCCAGCATTTT
len: 15; d_gene: TRBD1; j_gene: TRBJ1-4; abundance: NA; v_gene: TRBV28; CDR3aa: CASSKGGTGSEKLFF; CDR3nt: TGTGCCAGCAGTAAAGGGGGGACAGGGTCTGAAAAACTGTTTTTT
len: 14; d_gene: TRBD2; j_gene: TRBJ2-7; abundance: NA; v_gene: TRBV27; CDR3aa: CASSFAGGPYEQYF; CDR3nt: TGTGCCAGCAGTTTCGCGGGGGGCCCCTACGAGCAGTACTTC
len: 15; d_gene: TRBD1; j_gene: TRBJ1-1; abundance: NA; v_gene: TRBV28; CDR3aa: CASSYRGRASTEAFF; CDR3nt: TGTGCCAGCAGTTACAGGGGGAGGGCGTCCACTGAAGCTTTCTTT
len: 14; d_gene: NA; j_gene: TRBJ1-2; abundance: NA; v_gene: TRBV5-1; CDR3aa: CASSLSVANYGYTF; CDR3nt: TGCGCCAGCAGCTTAAGCGTAGCTAACTATGGCTACACCTTC
len: 15; d_gene: TRBD2; j_gene: TRBJ2-7; abundance: NA; v_gene: TRBV10-1; CDR3aa: CASSQRGSGTYEQYF; CDR3nt: TGCGCCAGCAGCCAACGGGGTAGCGGGACCTACGAGCAGTACTTC
len: 16; d_gene: TRBD2; j_gene: TRBJ2-1; abundance: NA; v_gene: TRBV27; CDR3aa: CASSFRGRDLYNEQFF; CDR3nt: TGTGCCAGCAGTTTTCGCGGGAGGGATCTATACAATGAGCAGTTCTTC